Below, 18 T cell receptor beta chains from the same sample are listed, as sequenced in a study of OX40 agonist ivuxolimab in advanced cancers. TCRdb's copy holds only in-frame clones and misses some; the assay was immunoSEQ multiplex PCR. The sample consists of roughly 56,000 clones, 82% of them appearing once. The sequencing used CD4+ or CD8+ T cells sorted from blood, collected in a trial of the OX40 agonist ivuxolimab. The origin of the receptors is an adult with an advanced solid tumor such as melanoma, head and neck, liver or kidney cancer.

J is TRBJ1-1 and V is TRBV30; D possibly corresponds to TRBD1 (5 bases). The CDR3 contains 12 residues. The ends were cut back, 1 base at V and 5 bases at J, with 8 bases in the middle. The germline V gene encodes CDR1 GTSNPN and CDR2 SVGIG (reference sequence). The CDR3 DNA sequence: TGTGCCTGGAGTGAAGGGGAAACTGAAGCTTTCTTT. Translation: CAWSEGETEAFF.

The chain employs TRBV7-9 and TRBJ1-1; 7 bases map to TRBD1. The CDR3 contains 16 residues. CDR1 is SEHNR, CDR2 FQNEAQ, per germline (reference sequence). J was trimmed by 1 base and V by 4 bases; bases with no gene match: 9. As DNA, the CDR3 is TGTGCCAGCAGCTCCCGGGACAGAGGAAGGAACACTGAAGCTTTCTTT. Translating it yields CASSSRDRGRNTEAFF.

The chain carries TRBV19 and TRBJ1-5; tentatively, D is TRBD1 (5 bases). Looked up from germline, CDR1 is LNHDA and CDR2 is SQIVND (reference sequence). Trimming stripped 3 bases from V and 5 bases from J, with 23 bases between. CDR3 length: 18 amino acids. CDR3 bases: TGTGCCAGTAGTATTTCAGGCCCGGGACTTCAAAATTATCAGCCCCAGCATTTT. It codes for CASSISGPGLQNYQPQHF.

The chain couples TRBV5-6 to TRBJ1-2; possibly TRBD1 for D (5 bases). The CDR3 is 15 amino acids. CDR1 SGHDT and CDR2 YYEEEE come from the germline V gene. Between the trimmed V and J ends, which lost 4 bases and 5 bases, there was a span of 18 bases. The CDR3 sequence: CASSRGTAGGYGYTF. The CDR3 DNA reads TGTGCCAGCAGCCGAGGGACGGCTGGGGGATATGGCTACACCTTC.

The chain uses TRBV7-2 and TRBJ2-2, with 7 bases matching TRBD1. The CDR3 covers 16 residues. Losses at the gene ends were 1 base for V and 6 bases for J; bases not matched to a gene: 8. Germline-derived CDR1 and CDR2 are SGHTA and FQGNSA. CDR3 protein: CASSLGGQFDAGELFF. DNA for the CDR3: TGTGCCAGCAGCTTAGGGGGACAGTTTGACGCCGGGGAGCTGTTTTTT.

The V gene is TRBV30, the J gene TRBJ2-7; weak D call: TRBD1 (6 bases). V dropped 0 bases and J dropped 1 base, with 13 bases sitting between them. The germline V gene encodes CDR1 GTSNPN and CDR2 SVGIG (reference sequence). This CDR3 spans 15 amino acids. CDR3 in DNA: TGTGCCTGGAGTGTAGGGTGGGGGCGATCCTACGAGCAGTACTTC. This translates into CAWSVGWGRSYEQYF.

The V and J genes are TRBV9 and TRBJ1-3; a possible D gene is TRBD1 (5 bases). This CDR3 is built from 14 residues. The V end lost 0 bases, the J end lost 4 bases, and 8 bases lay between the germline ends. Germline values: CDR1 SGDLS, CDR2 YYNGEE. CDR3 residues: CASSVAGWGNTIYF. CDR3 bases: TGTGCCAGCAGCGTAGCAGGGTGGGGAAACACCATATATTTT. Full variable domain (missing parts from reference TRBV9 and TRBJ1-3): DSGVTQTPKHLITATGQRVTLRCSPRSGDLSVYWYQQSLDQGLQFLIQYYNGEERAKGNILERFSAQQFPDLHSELNLSSLELGDSALYFCASSVAGWGNTIYFGEGSWLTVV.

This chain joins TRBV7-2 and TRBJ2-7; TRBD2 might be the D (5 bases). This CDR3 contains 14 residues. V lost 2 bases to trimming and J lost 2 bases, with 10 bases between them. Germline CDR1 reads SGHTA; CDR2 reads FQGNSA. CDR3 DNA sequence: TGTGCCAGCAGCTTAACGGACTTGACCTACGAGCAGTACTTC. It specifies CASSLTDLTYEQYF.

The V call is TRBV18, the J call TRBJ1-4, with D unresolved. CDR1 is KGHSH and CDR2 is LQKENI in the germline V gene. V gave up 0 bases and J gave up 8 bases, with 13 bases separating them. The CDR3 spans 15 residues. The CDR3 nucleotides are TGTGCCAGCTCACCACCATTAACACAGAGAGAAAAACTGTTTTTT. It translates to CASSPPLTQREKLFF.

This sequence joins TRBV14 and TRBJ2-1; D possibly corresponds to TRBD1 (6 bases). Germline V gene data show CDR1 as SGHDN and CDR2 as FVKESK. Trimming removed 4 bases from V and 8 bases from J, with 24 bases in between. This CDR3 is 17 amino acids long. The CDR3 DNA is TGTGCCAGCAGCCCTGGTTACAGGGATGGGTTACGGGATGAGCAGTTCTTC. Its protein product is CASSPGYRDGLRDEQFF.

The chain's CDR3 is CASSYSFGEQFF. The CDR3, as DNA: TGTGCCAGCAGTTACTCCTTCGGCGAGCAGTTCTTC. The gene calls are TRBV6-5 and TRBJ2-1; D is unclear. The ends were cut back, 0 bases at V and 10 bases at J, with 7 bases in the middle. Per the germline V gene, CDR1 is MNHEY and CDR2 is SVGAGI. The CDR3 has 12 residues.

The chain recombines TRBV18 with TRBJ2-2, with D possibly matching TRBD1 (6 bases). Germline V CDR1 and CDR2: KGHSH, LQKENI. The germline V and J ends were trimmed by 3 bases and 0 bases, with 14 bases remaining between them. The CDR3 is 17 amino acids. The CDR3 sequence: CASSPQGRSPNTGELFF. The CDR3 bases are TGTGCCAGCTCACCCCAGGGGCGGTCGCCGAACACCGGGGAGCTGTTTTTT.

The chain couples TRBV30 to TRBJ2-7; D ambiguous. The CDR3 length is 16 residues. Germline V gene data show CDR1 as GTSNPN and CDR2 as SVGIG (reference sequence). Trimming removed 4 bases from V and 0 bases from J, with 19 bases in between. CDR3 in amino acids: CAWTSRKLGSSYEQYF. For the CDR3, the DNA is TGTGCCTGGACCTCCCGCAAACTGGGAAGCTCCTACGAGCAGTACTTC.

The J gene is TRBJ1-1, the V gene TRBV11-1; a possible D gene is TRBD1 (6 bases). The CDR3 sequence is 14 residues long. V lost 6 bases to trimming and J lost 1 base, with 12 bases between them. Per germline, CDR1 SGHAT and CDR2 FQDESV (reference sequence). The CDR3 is CASSLDRSNTEAFF. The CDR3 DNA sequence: TGTGCCAGCAGTCTCGACAGGTCGAACACTGAAGCTTTCTTT.

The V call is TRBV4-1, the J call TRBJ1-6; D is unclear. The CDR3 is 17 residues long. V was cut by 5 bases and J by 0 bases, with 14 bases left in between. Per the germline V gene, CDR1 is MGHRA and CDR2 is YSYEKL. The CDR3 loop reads CASSERLGSSYNSPLHF. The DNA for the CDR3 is TGCGCCAGCAGCGAGCGACTGGGGAGCTCCTATAATTCACCCCTCCACTTT.

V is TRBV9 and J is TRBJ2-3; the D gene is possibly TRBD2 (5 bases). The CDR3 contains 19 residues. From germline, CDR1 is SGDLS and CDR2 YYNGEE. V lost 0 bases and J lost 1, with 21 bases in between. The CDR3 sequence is CASSVESDTRNSRTDTQYF. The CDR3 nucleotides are TGTGCCAGCAGCGTAGAGTCAGATACTAGGAACTCCCGCACAGATACGCAGTATTTT.

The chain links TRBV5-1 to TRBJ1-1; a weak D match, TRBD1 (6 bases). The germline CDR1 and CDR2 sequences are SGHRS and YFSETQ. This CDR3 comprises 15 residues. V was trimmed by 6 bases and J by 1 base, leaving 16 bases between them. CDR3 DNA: TGCGCCAGCATCGCCTCCAGGGGTCAGAACACTGAAGCTTTCTTT. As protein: CASIASRGQNTEAFF.

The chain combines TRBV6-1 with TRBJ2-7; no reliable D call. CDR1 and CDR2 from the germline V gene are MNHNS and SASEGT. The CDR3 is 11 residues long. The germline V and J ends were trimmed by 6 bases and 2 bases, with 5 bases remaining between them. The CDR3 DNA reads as TGTGCCAGCAGCTTGACCTACGAGCAGTACTTC. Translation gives CASSLTYEQYF.